The rows below give T cell receptor beta chains drawn from one sample of a study of post-analysis software for immune sequencing data. Each CDR3 protein gets one entry after TCRdb re-called the PCR reads with MiXCR. The sample yields around 500,000 distinct CDR3 sequences, approximately 34% seen once. Input material: blood. Source of these receptors: a girl under 18 with multiple sclerosis. The CDR3 runs from the conserved cysteine through the conserved F or W. A D gene is named only where the DNA matches it firmly. For some rows the clone size is stated as once, few or many, or as a class when expanded; others skip it.

D gene: -; clone size: few; J gene: TRBJ1-6; V gene: TRBV12-3/TRBV12-4; CDR3 DNA: TGTGCCAGCAGTTCAAGGACAGTGGCGGCTCCTAATTCACCCCTCCACTTT; CDR3 protein: CASSSRTVAAPNSPLHF
D gene: -; clone size: -; J gene: TRBJ2-1; V gene: TRBV5-1; CDR3 DNA: TGCGCCAGCAGCCTGAGAGGGGCCGCCCCTGGGGAGCAGTTCTTC; CDR3 protein: CASSLRGAAPGEQFF
D gene: -; clone size: -; J gene: TRBJ2-1; V gene: TRBV13; CDR3 DNA: TGTGCCAGCCAAGAGGGCCAAAGCTCCTACAATGAGCAGTTCTTC; CDR3 protein: CASQEGQSSYNEQFF
D gene: -; clone size: few; J gene: TRBJ2-3; V gene: TRBV7-3; CDR3 DNA: TGTGCCAGCAGCTTATGGGGCAGGGGAAAAGATACGCAGTATTTT; CDR3 protein: CASSLWGRGKDTQYF
D gene: TRBD1; clone size: -; J gene: TRBJ2-7; V gene: TRBV7-9; CDR3 DNA: TGTGCCTGGCAGGCGGGACAGGGGCCTCACGAGCAGTACTTC; CDR3 protein: CAWQAGQGPHEQYF
D gene: -; clone size: few; J gene: TRBJ2-1; V gene: TRBV7-3; CDR3 DNA: TGTGCCAGCAGCCCTCAAAGCGGTTACAATGAGCAGTTCTTC; CDR3 protein: CASSPQSGYNEQFF
D gene: -; clone size: -; J gene: TRBJ2-7; V gene: TRBV9; CDR3 DNA: TGTGCCAGCAGCGTTACGGGGAAAACCTACGAGCAGTACTTC; CDR3 protein: CASSVTGKTYEQYF
D gene: TRBD2; clone size: -; J gene: TRBJ2-1; V gene: TRBV15; CDR3 DNA: TGTGCCACCAGCAGAGATTCGGGAGTTGGCGGGGGGCTGCAGCAGTTCTTC; CDR3 protein: CATSRDSGVGGGLQQFF
D gene: -; clone size: -; J gene: TRBJ2-5; V gene: TRBV20-1; CDR3 DNA: TGCAGTGCTAGGGGAAGGCCGGATGAGCAGTACTTC; CDR3 protein: CSARGRPDEQYF
D gene: -; clone size: -; J gene: TRBJ1-4; V gene: TRBV6-4; CDR3 DNA: TGTGCCAGCAGGCCGACAGCCCATAATGAAAAACTGTTTTTT; CDR3 protein: CASRPTAHNEKLFF
D gene: -; clone size: few; J gene: TRBJ2-4; V gene: TRBV10-3; CDR3 DNA: TGTGCCATCAGTGAGTCGTGGGAGCAGTACTTC; CDR3 protein: CAISESWEQYF
D gene: -; clone size: -; J gene: TRBJ1-1; V gene: TRBV29-1; CDR3 DNA: TGCAGCGTTTTAGGGTGGGTAGAGAACACTGAAGCTTTCTTT; CDR3 protein: CSVLGWVENTEAFF
D gene: TRBD2; clone size: once; J gene: TRBJ2-5; V gene: TRBV5-1; CDR3 DNA: TGCGCCAGCAGCTTGGGACTAGCGGGCCTTTTGAAGGAGACCCGGTACTTC; CDR3 protein: CASSLGLAGLLKETRYF
D gene: -; clone size: -; J gene: TRBJ1-1; V gene: TRBV5-1; CDR3 DNA: TGCGCCAGCAGCTTGGAACCAGGACCCACTGAAGCTTTCTTT; CDR3 protein: CASSLEPGPTEAFF
D gene: -; clone size: many; J gene: TRBJ2-1; V gene: TRBV15; CDR3 DNA: TGTGCCACCGCAGCTTACAATGAGCAGTTCTTC; CDR3 protein: CATAAYNEQFF
D gene: -; clone size: few; J gene: TRBJ2-7; V gene: TRBV5-1; CDR3 DNA: TGCGCCAGCAGCTGGAGTGAGGGCTCCTACGAGCAGTACTTC; CDR3 protein: CASSWSEGSYEQYF
D gene: -; clone size: -; J gene: TRBJ1-2; V gene: TRBV12-3/TRBV12-4; CDR3 DNA: TGTGCCAGCAGTTCCGAGGGGAGGGATGGCTACACCTTC; CDR3 protein: CASSSEGRDGYTF
D gene: -; clone size: -; J gene: TRBJ2-5; V gene: TRBV5-1; CDR3 DNA: TGCGCCAGCAGCGGGGGAGTAGCGCCCTCAGAGACCCAGTACTTC; CDR3 protein: CASSGGVAPSETQYF
D gene: -; clone size: -; J gene: TRBJ1-1; V gene: TRBV5-6; CDR3 DNA: TGTGCCAGCAGCTCGACAGGCCGGGGCACTGAAGCTTTCTTT; CDR3 protein: CASSSTGRGTEAFF
D gene: TRBD2; clone size: few; J gene: TRBJ2-3; V gene: TRBV5-1; CDR3 DNA: TGCGCCAGCAGCTTAGCGGGGGTAAGCACAGATACGCAGTATTTT; CDR3 protein: CASSLAGVSTDTQYF
D gene: -; clone size: -; J gene: TRBJ1-5; V gene: TRBV27; CDR3 DNA: TGTGCCAGCAGAACAAAGACAGACTACAATCAGCCCCAGCATTTT; CDR3 protein: CASRTKTDYNQPQHF
D gene: TRBD2; clone size: few; J gene: TRBJ2-5; V gene: TRBV12-3/TRBV12-4; CDR3 DNA: TGTGCCAGCAGAGAATGGACTAGCGGGGAAGAGACCCAGTACTTC; CDR3 protein: CASREWTSGEETQYF
D gene: TRBD2; clone size: -; J gene: TRBJ2-2; V gene: TRBV7-8; CDR3 DNA: TGTGCCAGCAGCTTAACTAGCGGGGGGTTTAACACCGGGGAGCTGTTTTTT; CDR3 protein: CASSLTSGGFNTGELFF
D gene: TRBD1; clone size: few; J gene: TRBJ1-1; V gene: TRBV5-1; CDR3 DNA: TGCGCCAGCAACCCCGGGACAGCGGAATTAAGGTCTGAAGCTTTCTTT; CDR3 protein: CASNPGTAELRSEAFF
D gene: TRBD1; clone size: -; J gene: TRBJ2-6; V gene: TRBV13; CDR3 DNA: TGTGCCAGCAGTGACGGGACAGGGGGCTCTGGGGCCAACGTCCTGACTTTC; CDR3 protein: CASSDGTGGSGANVLTF
D gene: -; clone size: -; J gene: TRBJ1-2; V gene: TRBV6-1; CDR3 DNA: TGTGCCAGCAGTGGAACTCCCTGGGAGGATAAGGACTATGGCTACACCTTC; CDR3 protein: CASSGTPWEDKDYGYTF
D gene: TRBD1; clone size: -; J gene: TRBJ2-2; V gene: TRBV9; CDR3 DNA: TGTGCCAGCAGCGTAATAAGGGGGCTGGACACCGGGGAGCTGTTTTTT; CDR3 protein: CASSVIRGLDTGELFF
D gene: -; clone size: -; J gene: TRBJ1-5; V gene: TRBV21-1; CDR3 DNA: TGTGCCCCCCGTTTGGAGGGGCCGGGCAATCAGCCCCAGCATTTT; CDR3 protein: CAPRLEGPGNQPQHF
D gene: -; clone size: -; J gene: TRBJ2-1; V gene: TRBV29-1; CDR3 DNA: TGCAGCGTTGGGTTGGTGAGCTCCTACAATGAGCAGTTCTTC; CDR3 protein: CSVGLVSSYNEQFF
D gene: TRBD2; clone size: many; J gene: TRBJ2-7; V gene: TRBV5-5; CDR3 DNA: TGTGCCAGCAGCAGAAGCGGGGGGACCTCCTACGAGCAGTACTTC; CDR3 protein: CASSRSGGTSYEQYF
D gene: TRBD1; clone size: -; J gene: TRBJ1-2; V gene: TRBV18; CDR3 DNA: TGTGCCAGCTCCACCGGACTAGGACAGGGAAGTGGCTACACCTTC; CDR3 protein: CASSTGLGQGSGYTF
D gene: -; clone size: many; J gene: TRBJ2-1; V gene: TRBV29-1; CDR3 DNA: TGCAGTGCGCGGTGGGGGGGCCTCAACGATGAGCAGTTCTTC; CDR3 protein: CSARWGGLNDEQFF
D gene: TRBD2; clone size: -; J gene: TRBJ2-1; V gene: TRBV25-1; CDR3 DNA: TGTGCCAGCAGTGAATCTAGGCCGGGGGGTAGCGGTGAGCAGTTCTTC; CDR3 protein: CASSESRPGGSGEQFF
D gene: TRBD2; clone size: -; J gene: TRBJ2-1; V gene: TRBV28; CDR3 DNA: TGTGCCAGCAGTTCTGGACTAGCGGGGTGGAGCGACAATGAGCAGTTCTTC; CDR3 protein: CASSSGLAGWSDNEQFF
D gene: -; clone size: few; J gene: TRBJ1-2; V gene: TRBV5-1; CDR3 DNA: TGCGCCAGCAGTCACGGGGACATCCGAAACTATGGCTACACCTTC; CDR3 protein: CASSHGDIRNYGYTF